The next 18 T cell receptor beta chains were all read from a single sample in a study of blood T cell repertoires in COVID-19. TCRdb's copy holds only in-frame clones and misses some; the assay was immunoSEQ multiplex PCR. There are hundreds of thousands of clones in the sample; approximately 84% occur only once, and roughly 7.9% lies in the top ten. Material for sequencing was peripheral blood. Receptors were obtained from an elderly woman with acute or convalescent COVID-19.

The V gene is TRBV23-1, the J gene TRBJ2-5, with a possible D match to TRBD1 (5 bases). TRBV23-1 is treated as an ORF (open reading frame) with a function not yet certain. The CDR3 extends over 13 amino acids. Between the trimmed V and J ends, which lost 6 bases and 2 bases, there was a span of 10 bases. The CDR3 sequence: CASRNQGQETQYF. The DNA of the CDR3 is TGCGCCAGCAGAAACCAGGGTCAAGAGACCCAGTACTTC.

CDR3 nucleotide sequence: TGCAGCGTGCGAGGACAGTCAGATACGCAGTATTTT. This translates into CSVRGQSDTQYF. The J gene is TRBJ2-3, the V gene TRBV29-1, with D maybe TRBD1 (6 bases). The CDR3 extends over 12 amino acids. V lost 6 bases to trimming and J lost 4 bases, with 11 bases between them. Germline V lookup: CDR1 SQVTM, CDR2 ANQGSEA.

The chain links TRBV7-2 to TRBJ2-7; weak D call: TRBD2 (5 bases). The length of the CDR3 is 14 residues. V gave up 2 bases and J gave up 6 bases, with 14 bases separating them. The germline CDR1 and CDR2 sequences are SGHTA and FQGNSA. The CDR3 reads CASSLQLGVGEQYF. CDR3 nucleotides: TGTGCCAGCAGCTTACAACTAGGAGTAGGCGAGCAGTACTTC.

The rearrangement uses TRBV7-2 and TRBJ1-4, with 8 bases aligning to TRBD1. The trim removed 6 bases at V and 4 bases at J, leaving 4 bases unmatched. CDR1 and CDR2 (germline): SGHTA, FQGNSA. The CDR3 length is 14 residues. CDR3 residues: CASRAGQDNEKLFF. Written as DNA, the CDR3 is TGTGCCAGCAGGGCGGGACAGGATAATGAAAAACTGTTTTTT.

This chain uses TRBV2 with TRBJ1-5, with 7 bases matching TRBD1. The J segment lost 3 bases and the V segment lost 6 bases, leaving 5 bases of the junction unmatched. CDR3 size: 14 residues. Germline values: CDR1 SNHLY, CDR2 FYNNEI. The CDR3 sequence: CASRGDSPNQPQHF. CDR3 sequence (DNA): TGTGCCAGCAGGGGGGACAGCCCCAATCAGCCCCAGCATTTT.

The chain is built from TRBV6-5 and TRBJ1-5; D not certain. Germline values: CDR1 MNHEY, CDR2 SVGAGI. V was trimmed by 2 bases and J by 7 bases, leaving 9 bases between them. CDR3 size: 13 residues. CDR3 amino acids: CASSYRELQPQHF. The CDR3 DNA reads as TGTGCCAGCAGTTACCGGGAGCTCCAGCCCCAGCATTTT.

CDR3 protein: CASSTGVIGYTF. CDR3 in DNA: TGTGCCAGCAGTACAGGGGTTATTGGCTACACCTTC. The chain recombines TRBV7-9 with TRBJ1-2; 7 nucleotides match TRBD1. V lost 6 bases and J lost 7; bases outside the gene matches: 5. Germline V gene sequence: CDR1 SEHNR, CDR2 FQNEAQ (reference sequence). This CDR3 has 12 amino acids. Full variable domain (remainder filled in from reference TRBV7-9 and TRBJ1-2): DTGVSQNPRHKITKRGQNVTFRCDPISEHNRLYWYRQTLGQGPEFLTYFQNEAQLEKSRLLSDRFSAERPKGSFSTLEIQRTEQGDSAMYLCASSTGVIGYTFGSGTRLTVV.

CDR3 coding DNA: TGTGCCATCAGTGATAGCAGGGGGTACACTTCACCCCTCCACTTT. This codes for CAISDSRGYTSPLHF. The chain recombines TRBV10-3 with TRBJ1-6; 7 nucleotides align to TRBD1. Trimming at V came to 3 bases and at J to 9 bases, leaving 8 bases not matched to a gene. Per germline, CDR1 ENHRY and CDR2 SYGVKD. CDR3 length: 15 residues.

The CDR3: CASSQAGSGLASPLHF. The CDR3 DNA follows: TGTGCCAGCAGCCAAGCCGGTTCCGGGTTGGCTTCACCCCTCCACTTT. The chain couples TRBV3-1 (or the pseudogene TRBV3-2) to TRBJ1-6, with D unresolved. Trimming took off 1 base at V and 9 bases at J, with 16 bases between the two ends. This CDR3 region has 16 residues. Germline V CDR1 and CDR2: LGHDT, YNNKEL (reference sequence).

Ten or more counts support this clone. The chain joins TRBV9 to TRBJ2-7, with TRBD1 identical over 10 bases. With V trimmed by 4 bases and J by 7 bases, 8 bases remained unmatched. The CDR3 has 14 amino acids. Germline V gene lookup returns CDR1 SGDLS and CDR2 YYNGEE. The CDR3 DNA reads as TGTGCCAGCAGCCCGCGACAGGGGGCAGGGGAGCAGTACTTC. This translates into CASSPRQGAGEQYF.

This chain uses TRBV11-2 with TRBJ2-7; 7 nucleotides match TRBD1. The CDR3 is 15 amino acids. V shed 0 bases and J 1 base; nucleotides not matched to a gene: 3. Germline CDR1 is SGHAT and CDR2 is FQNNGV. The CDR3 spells CASSLDPGQSYEQYF. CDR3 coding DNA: TGTGCCAGCAGCTTAGATCCGGGACAGTCCTACGAGCAGTACTTC.

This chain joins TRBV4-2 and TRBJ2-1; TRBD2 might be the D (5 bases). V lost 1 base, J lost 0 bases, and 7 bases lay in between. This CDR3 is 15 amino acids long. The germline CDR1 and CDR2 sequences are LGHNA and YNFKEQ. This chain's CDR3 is CASSQGRGSYNEQFF. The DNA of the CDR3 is TGTGCCAGCAGCCAAGGTCGGGGCTCCTACAATGAGCAGTTCTTC.

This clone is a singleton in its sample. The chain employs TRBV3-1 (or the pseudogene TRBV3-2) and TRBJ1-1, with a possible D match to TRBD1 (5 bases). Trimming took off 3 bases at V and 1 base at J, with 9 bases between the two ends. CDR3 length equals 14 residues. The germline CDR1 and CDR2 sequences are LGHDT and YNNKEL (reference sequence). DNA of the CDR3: TGTGCCAGCAGCCAGACAGCCACGAACACTGAAGCTTTCTTT. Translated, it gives CASSQTATNTEAFF.

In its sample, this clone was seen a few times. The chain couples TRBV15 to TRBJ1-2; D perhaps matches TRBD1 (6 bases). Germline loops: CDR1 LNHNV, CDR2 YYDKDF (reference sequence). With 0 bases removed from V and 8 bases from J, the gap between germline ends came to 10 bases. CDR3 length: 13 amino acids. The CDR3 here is CATSREYRDGYTF. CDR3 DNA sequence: TGTGCCACCAGCAGAGAATACAGGGACGGCTACACCTTC.

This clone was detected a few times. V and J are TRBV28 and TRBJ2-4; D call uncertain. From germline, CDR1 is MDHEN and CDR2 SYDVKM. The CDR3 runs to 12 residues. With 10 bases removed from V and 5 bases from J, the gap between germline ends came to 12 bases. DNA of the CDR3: TGTGCCACCGGAGAGGCGGAAAACATTCAGTACTTC. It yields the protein CATGEAENIQYF.

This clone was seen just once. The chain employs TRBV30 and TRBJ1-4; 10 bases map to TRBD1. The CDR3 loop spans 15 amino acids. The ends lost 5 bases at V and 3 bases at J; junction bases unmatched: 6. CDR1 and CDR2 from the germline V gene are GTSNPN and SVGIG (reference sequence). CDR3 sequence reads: CAWRDRGRANEKLFF. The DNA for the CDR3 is TGTGCCTGGCGGGACAGGGGTAGGGCTAATGAAAAACTGTTTTTT. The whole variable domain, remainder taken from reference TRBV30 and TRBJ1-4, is SQTIHQWPATLVQPVGSPLSLECTVEGTSNPNLYWYRQAAGRGLQLLFYSVGIGQISSEVPQNLSASRPQDRQFILSSKKLLLSDSGFYLCAWRDRGRANEKLFFGSGTQLSVL.

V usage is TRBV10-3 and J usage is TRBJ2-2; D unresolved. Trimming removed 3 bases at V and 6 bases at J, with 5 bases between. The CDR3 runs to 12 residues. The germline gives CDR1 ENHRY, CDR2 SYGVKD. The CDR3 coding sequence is TGTGCCATCAGTGATCCCGCCGGGGAGCTGTTTTTT. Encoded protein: CAISDPAGELFF.

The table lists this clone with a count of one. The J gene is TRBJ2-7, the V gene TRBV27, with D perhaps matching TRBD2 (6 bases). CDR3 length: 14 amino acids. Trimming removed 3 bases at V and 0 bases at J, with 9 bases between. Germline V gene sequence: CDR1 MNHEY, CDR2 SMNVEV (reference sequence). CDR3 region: CASSFAGISYEQYF. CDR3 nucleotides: TGTGCCAGCAGTTTCGCGGGAATCTCCTACGAGCAGTACTTC.